These 13 T cell receptor beta chains came from one sample sequenced in a study of neoadjuvant anti-PD-1 for oral cavity cancer. The protocol was immunoSEQ multiplex PCR, while the TCRdb copy is restricted to in-frame clones and leaves out a portion. This sample has approximately 8,000 clones, with approximately 55% found just once. Sequenced here: tumor tissue, sampled before nivolumab (anti-PD-1) treatment. These receptors were taken from a person aged 35-80 years with oral cavity squamous cell carcinoma.

This chain uses TRBV19 with TRBJ2-5; TRBD2 is a possible D gene (6 bases). Germline V gene data show CDR1 as LNHDA and CDR2 as SQIVND (reference sequence). Trimming pared 3 bases from V and 4 bases from J, leaving 9 bases between. This CDR3 contains 13 residues. CDR3 amino acids: CASSIFSGETQYF. DNA for the CDR3: TGTGCCAGTAGTATCTTTAGCGGAGAGACCCAGTACTTC.

This sequence joins TRBV5-1 and TRBJ1-2; TRBD1 agrees at 8 bases. In germline, CDR1 is SGHRS, CDR2 YFSETQ. The CDR3 totals 14 residues. After removal of 0 bases from V and 7 bases from J, the junction contained 5 bases not matched to a gene. The CDR3 here is CASSLGDRGGGYTF. CDR3 in DNA: TGCGCCAGCAGCTTGGGAGACAGGGGCGGTGGCTACACCTTC.

The V and J genes are TRBV7-2 and TRBJ1-1, with 9 bases lining up with TRBD1. The CDR3 covers 16 residues. Germline CDR1 and CDR2: SGHTA and FQGNSA. Unmatched junction bases numbered 3, after V lost 1 base and J lost 0 bases. CDR3 sequence: CASSLGGTGLNTEAFF. The CDR3 coding sequence is TGTGCCAGCAGCTTAGGCGGGACAGGGCTGAACACTGAAGCTTTCTTT.

This clone was seen only a few times. The chain employs TRBV5-1 and TRBJ1-1; 7 bases are shared with TRBD1. Per germline, CDR1 SGHRS and CDR2 YFSETQ. J was trimmed by 1 base and V by 4 bases; bases with no gene match: 4. This CDR3 is built from 14 residues. The CDR3 DNA reads TGCGCCAGCAGCGTGGGACAGCAGAACACTGAAGCTTTCTTT. It codes for CASSVGQQNTEAFF.

The count of this clone is one. This chain links TRBV27 with TRBJ2-4; 10 nucleotides line up with TRBD2. CDR1 is MNHEY, CDR2 SMNVEV, per germline (reference sequence). The CDR3 loop spans 16 amino acids. Trimming took 2 bases from V and 2 from J; bases not matched to a gene: 3. CDR3 in DNA: TGTGCCAGCAGTTTAAGAGCGGGAGGGCCCAAAAACATTCAGTACTTC. This encodes CASSLRAGGPKNIQYF.

The gene calls are TRBV6-6 and TRBJ1-2, with a weak D call TRBD1 (6 bases). In germline, CDR1 is MNHNY, CDR2 SVGAGI (reference sequence). This CDR3 is built from 13 residues. V lost 2 bases and J 8 bases, leaving 12 bases between the germline ends. In DNA form, the CDR3 reads TGTGCCAGCAGTTACCAGGGGCTTGGGGGCTACACCTTC. It yields the protein CASSYQGLGGYTF.

V and J are TRBV19 and TRBJ2-5, with TRBD1 as a possible D gene (6 bases). The J call is uncertain, as TRBJ2-7 better fits the DNA end. Germline assignment: CDR1 LNHDA and CDR2 SQIVND (reference sequence). This CDR3 spans 14 amino acids. CDR3 in amino acids: CASSPGLRGYEQYF. CDR3 DNA: TGTGCCAGTAGCCCGGGATTAAGGGGGTACGAGCAGTACTTC.

This clone has more than one count but fewer than ten. The gene calls are TRBV28 and TRBJ1-2, with 8 bases aligning to TRBD1. Germline CDR1 MDHEN, CDR2 SYDVKM. With 10 bases clipped from V and 2 bases from J, the junction kept 9 bases outside the gene matches. There are 14 residues in the CDR3. CDR3 region: CATLGQGANYGYTF. The CDR3 bases are TGTGCCACCCTCGGGCAGGGGGCAAACTATGGCTACACCTTC.

In its sample, this clone is large. Other nucleotide sequences in the sample specify the same CDR3. V and J are TRBV7-9 and TRBJ1-4, with D unresolved. Germline V gives CDR1 SEHNR, CDR2 FQNEAQ (reference sequence). This CDR3 has 15 residues. V lost 3 bases and J lost 0, with 8 bases in between. CDR3 protein: CASSFPSTTNEKLFF. The CDR3 DNA reads TGTGCCAGCAGCTTCCCCTCAACAACTAATGAAAAACTGTTTTTT.

This clone appeared a few times. The chain joins TRBV5-1 to TRBJ2-7; no clear D gene. The germline gives CDR1 SGHRS, CDR2 YFSETQ. V was pared by 0 bases and J by 7 bases, with 11 bases between. This CDR3 is 13 amino acids long. The CDR3 DNA reads as TGCGCCAGCAGCTTGGCCACCATGGGGGAGCAGTACTTC. Its translation: CASSLATMGEQYF.

V and J are TRBV7-2 and TRBJ2-2; 9 bases map to TRBD1. After removal of 7 bases from V and 6 bases from J, the junction contained 15 bases not matched to a gene. CDR1 is SGHTA and CDR2 is FQGNSA in the germline V gene. This CDR3 is 17 amino acids long. The CDR3 sequence is CASTYLRGQGIPGELFF. The CDR3 DNA follows: TGTGCCAGCACCTACCTACGGGGACAGGGCATACCCGGGGAGCTGTTTTTT.

The chain links TRBV6-1 to TRBJ1-2, with TRBD1 matching 7 bases. Unmatched junction bases numbered 11, after V lost 4 bases and J lost 6 bases. This CDR3 has 15 residues. Germline CDR1 reads MNHNS; CDR2 reads SASEGT. The CDR3 here is CASSAAGTEPNGYTF. The CDR3 DNA is TGTGCCAGCAGTGCGGCCGGGACAGAACCAAATGGCTACACCTTC.

The chain employs TRBV28 and TRBJ2-3; no clear D gene. The CDR3 extends over 15 amino acids. V gave up 4 bases and J gave up 4 bases, with 15 bases separating them. The germline V gene has CDR1 MDHEN and CDR2 SYDVKM. The CDR3 is CASSSGSTGPDTQYF. The CDR3 DNA sequence: TGTGCCAGCAGTTCCGGTAGTACCGGACCAGATACGCAGTATTTT. Filled out from reference TRBV28 and TRBJ2-3, the complete variable domain reads DVKVTQSSRYLVKRTGEKVFLECVQDMDHENMFWYRQDPGLGLRLIYFSYDVKMKEKGDIPEGYSVSREKKERFSLILESASTNQTSMYLCASSSGSTGPDTQYFGPGTRLTVL.